The 15 T cell receptor beta chains given below trace back to one sample, sequenced in a study of blood T cell repertoires in COVID-19. Sequencing was performed with immunoSEQ multiplex PCR; in TCRdb, only in-frame clones are kept and a portion is missing. The sample has over 150,000 clones, roughly 90% seen once. The sample was peripheral blood. The receptors originated from a man between 65 and 80 years old with active or convalescent COVID-19.

The chain carries TRBV5-1 and TRBJ1-1, with D perhaps matching TRBD1 (6 bases). The germline V and J ends were trimmed by 0 bases and 2 bases, with 14 bases remaining between them. CDR3 length equals 16 residues. CDR1 is SGHRS, CDR2 YFSETQ, per germline. In nucleotides, the CDR3 is TGCGCCAGCAGCTTGGAGGGGGTTTTGGGAAACACTGAAGCTTTCTTT. It yields the protein CASSLEGVLGNTEAFF. Full variable domain (remainder filled in from reference TRBV5-1 and TRBJ1-1): KAGVTQTPRYLIKTRGQQVTLSCSPISGHRSVSWYQQTPGQGLQFLFEYFSETQRNKGNFPGRFSGRQFSNSRSEMNVSTLELGDSALYLCASSLEGVLGNTEAFFGQGTRLTVV.

This chain connects TRBV5-6 to TRBJ1-1; TRBD1 agrees at 8 bases. The CDR3 has 15 residues. Germline assignment: CDR1 SGHDT and CDR2 YYEEEE. The J segment lost 5 bases and the V segment lost 4 bases, leaving 10 bases of the junction unmatched. CDR3 in amino acids: CASSVRTGIGTEAFF. In DNA, the CDR3 is TGTGCCAGCAGCGTACGGACAGGGATCGGAACTGAAGCTTTCTTT.

The chain employs TRBV28 and TRBJ1-5; D is uncertain. V was clipped by 3 bases and J by 4 bases, with 10 bases between them. The germline CDR1 and CDR2 sequences are MDHEN and SYDVKM. This CDR3 has 14 residues. The CDR3 sequence: CASSLYRSNQPQHF. The CDR3 nucleotides read TGTGCCAGCAGTTTGTACAGATCTAATCAGCCCCAGCATTTT. The full variable domain, its missing parts supplied by reference TRBV28 and TRBJ1-5, is DVKVTQSSRYLVKRTGEKVFLECVQDMDHENMFWYRQDPGLGLRLIYFSYDVKMKEKGDIPEGYSVSREKKERFSLILESASTNQTSMYLCASSLYRSNQPQHFGDGTRLSIL.

The V and J genes are TRBV6-5 and TRBJ2-4, with D tentatively TRBD1 (7 bases). This CDR3 is 13 amino acids long. The V and J ends lost 5 bases and 3 bases respectively, with 8 bases between them. Germline V CDR1 and CDR2: MNHEY, SVGAGI. The CDR3 loop reads CASSQGGKNIQYF. The DNA of the CDR3 is TGTGCCAGCAGTCAGGGGGGCAAAAACATTCAGTACTTC.

The chain employs TRBV9 and TRBJ1-1; no firm D call. From germline, CDR1 is SGDLS and CDR2 YYNGEE. V was trimmed by 4 bases and J by 4 bases, leaving 14 bases between them. This CDR3 spans 14 amino acids. The CDR3: CASSPLVPGTEAFF. CDR3 in DNA: TGTGCCAGCAGCCCTCTTGTCCCGGGCACTGAAGCTTTCTTT.

The CDR3 region is CASSVRVYEQYF. In nucleotides, the CDR3 is TGTGCCAGCAGCGTCAGGGTCTACGAGCAGTACTTC. The J gene is TRBJ2-7, the V gene TRBV13, with a weak D call TRBD1 (5 bases). The CDR3 loop spans 12 amino acids. Germline loops: CDR1 PRHDT, CDR2 FYEKMQ (reference sequence). Trimming removed 5 bases at V and 3 bases at J, with 8 bases between.

The chain joins TRBV11-2 to TRBJ1-1; D gene uncertain. Germline CDR1 reads SGHAT; CDR2 reads FQNNGV. The ends were cut back, 3 bases at V and 2 bases at J, with 7 bases in the middle. This CDR3 region has 13 residues. The CDR3 loop is CASSFDLNTEAFF. The DNA for the CDR3 is TGTGCCAGCAGCTTCGACTTAAACACTGAAGCTTTCTTT.

V gene TRBV12-3 or TRBV12-4 combines with J gene TRBJ2-7, with 7 bases fitting TRBD1. Unmatched junction bases numbered 9, after V lost 4 bases and J lost 12 bases. The CDR3 has 12 amino acids. The DNA of the CDR3 is TGTGCCAGCAGTTCCGGGACAGTCGGGCCGTACTTC. This sequence encodes CASSSGTVGPYF.

J is TRBJ1-1 and V is TRBV11-2; no definite D call. The CDR3 length is 14 residues. Trimming took 2 bases from V and 1 from J, leaving 8 bases between them. Germline V gives CDR1 SGHAT, CDR2 FQNNGV. The CDR3 protein is CASSLQESNTEAFF. CDR3 DNA: TGTGCCAGCAGCTTACAAGAGTCGAACACTGAAGCTTTCTTT.

J is TRBJ1-1 and V is TRBV28, with a tentative D call TRBD1 (6 bases). V dropped 2 bases and J dropped 1 base, with 17 bases sitting between them. The CDR3 runs to 17 residues. Per the germline V gene, CDR1 is MDHEN and CDR2 is SYDVKM. The CDR3 nucleotides are TGTGCCAGCAGTTTAACCTCATTTGCGGGGGCGAACACTGAAGCTTTCTTT. Protein: CASSLTSFAGANTEAFF.

As DNA, the CDR3 is TGTGCCAGCAGCTCCCAAGGGGGCGGTGAAAAACTGTTTTTT. Its protein is CASSSQGGGEKLFF. The chain combines TRBV7-9 with TRBJ1-4, with 7 bases identical to TRBD1. Germline CDR1 SEHNR, CDR2 FQNEAQ (reference sequence). The CDR3 runs to 14 residues. V was clipped by 4 bases and J by 7 bases; unmatched bases: 6.

The J gene is TRBJ1-2, the V gene TRBV7-2; 7 bases align to TRBD1. CDR1 is SGHTA, CDR2 FQGNSA, per germline. V dropped 5 bases and J dropped 6; count of bases not matched to a gene: 9. The CDR3 totals 14 residues. CDR3 protein: CASSDYRGFNGYTF. The CDR3 bases are TGTGCCAGCAGCGACTACAGGGGTTTTAATGGCTACACCTTC.

V gene TRBV9 combines with J gene TRBJ2-3, with D possibly being TRBD2 (6 bases). The CDR3 loop spans 14 amino acids. Trimming cost V 4 bases and J 8 bases, with 17 bases left between them. Germline CDR1 and CDR2: SGDLS and YYNGEE. CDR3 bases: TGTGCCAGCAGCTCCCTCGGTGGTAGCGGTACGCAGTATTTT. Translation gives CASSSLGGSGTQYF.

CDR3 region: CASSLWGRPPYEQYF. CDR3 sequence (DNA): TGTGCCAGCAGTTTATGGGGGCGTCCTCCCTACGAGCAGTACTTC. The rearrangement links TRBV28 to TRBJ2-7, with D possibly matching TRBD1 (5 bases). Germline CDR1 reads MDHEN; CDR2 reads SYDVKM. V was cut by 0 bases and J by 2 bases, with 11 bases left in between. The length of the CDR3 is 15 residues.

The rearrangement links TRBV27 to TRBJ1-6; no firm D call. This CDR3 is 11 amino acids long. V was shortened by 6 bases and J by 6 bases, with 3 bases between the two germline ends. CDR1 is MNHEY and CDR2 is SMNVEV in the germline V gene (reference sequence). The CDR3 protein is CASSINSPLHF. As DNA, the CDR3 is TGTGCCAGCAGCATTAATTCACCCCTCCACTTT.